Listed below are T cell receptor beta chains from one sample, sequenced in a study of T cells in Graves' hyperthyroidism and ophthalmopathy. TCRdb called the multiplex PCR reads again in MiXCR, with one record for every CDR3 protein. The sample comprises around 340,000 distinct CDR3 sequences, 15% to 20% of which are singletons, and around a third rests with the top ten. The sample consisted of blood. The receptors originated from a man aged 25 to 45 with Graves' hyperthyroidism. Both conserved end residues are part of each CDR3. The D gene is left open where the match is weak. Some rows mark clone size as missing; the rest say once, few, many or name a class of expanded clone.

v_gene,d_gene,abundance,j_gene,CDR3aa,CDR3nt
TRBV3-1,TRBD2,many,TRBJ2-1,CASSPSSGSSEQFF,TGTGCCAGCAGTCCCTCTAGCGGGAGTTCTGAGCAGTTCTTC
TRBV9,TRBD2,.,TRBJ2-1,CASSSGWEGYREQFF,TGTGCCAGCAGCTCCGGGTGGGAGGGATATCGGGAGCAGTTCTTC
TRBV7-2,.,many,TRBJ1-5,CASSLRQGAQPQHF,TGTGCCAGCAGCTTGAGGCAGGGAGCTCAGCCCCAGCATTTT
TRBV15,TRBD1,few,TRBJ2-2,CATSRKRDRGYTGELFF,TGTGCCACCAGCAGAAAACGGGACAGAGGGTACACCGGGGAGCTGTTTTTT
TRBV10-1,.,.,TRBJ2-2,CASSARGFTGELFF,TGCGCCAGCAGTGCCAGGGGATTCACCGGGGAGCTGTTTTTT
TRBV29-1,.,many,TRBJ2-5,CSVSSPAETQYF,TGCAGCGTTAGTTCCCCCGCAGAGACCCAGTACTTC
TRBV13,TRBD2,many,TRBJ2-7,CASSMPGTSWDEQYF,TGTGCCAGCAGCATGCCCGGGACTAGTTGGGACGAGCAGTACTTC
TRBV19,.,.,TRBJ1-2,CASSMPDVNYGYTF,TGTGCCAGTAGTATGCCGGATGTTAACTATGGCTACACCTTC
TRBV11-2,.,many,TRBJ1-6,CASSLDLEGSPYNSPLHF,TGTGCCAGCAGCTTAGATCTCGAGGGGAGCCCCTATAATTCACCCCTCCACTTT
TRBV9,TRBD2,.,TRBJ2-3,CASSTYGGGSTDTQYF,TGTGCCAGCAGCACGTATGGCGGGGGAAGCACAGATACGCAGTATTTT
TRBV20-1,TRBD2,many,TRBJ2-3,CSAQGLAGDTQYF,TGCAGTGCCCAGGGACTAGCGGGAGATACGCAGTATTTT
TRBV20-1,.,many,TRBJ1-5,CSALDGRIGGNQPQHF,TGCAGTGCCCTGGACGGGAGAATAGGCGGCAATCAGCCCCAGCATTTT
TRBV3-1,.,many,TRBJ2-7,CASSTGGSYEQYF,TGTGCCAGCAGCACCGGGGGCTCCTACGAGCAGTACTTC
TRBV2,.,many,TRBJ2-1,CARDSKGSSYNEQFF,TGTGCCAGAGACTCGAAAGGGAGCTCCTACAATGAGCAGTTCTTC
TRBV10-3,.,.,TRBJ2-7,CAISEWMRDEQYF,TGTGCCATCAGTGAGTGGATGCGGGACGAGCAGTACTTC
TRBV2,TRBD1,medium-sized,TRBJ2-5,CASYKTGGFEETQYF,TGTGCCAGCTACAAGACAGGGGGCTTCGAAGAGACCCAGTACTTC
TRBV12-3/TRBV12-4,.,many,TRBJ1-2,CASSQTTDYYGYTF,TGTGCCAGCAGTCAAACGACAGACTACTATGGCTACACCTTC
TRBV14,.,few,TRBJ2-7,CASSLYSGISYEQYF,TGTGCCAGCAGCCTATACTCGGGAATCTCCTACGAGCAGTACTTC
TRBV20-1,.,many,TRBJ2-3,CSARDPGAGTDTQYF,TGCAGTGCTAGAGACCCGGGTGCAGGCACAGATACGCAGTATTTT
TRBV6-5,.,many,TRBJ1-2,CASSYSNFRDGYTF,TGTGCCAGCAGTTACTCCAACTTTAGGGATGGCTACACCTTC
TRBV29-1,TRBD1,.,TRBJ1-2,CSVANPTGFGGYTF,TGCAGCGTTGCCAACCCGACAGGGTTTGGTGGCTACACCTTC
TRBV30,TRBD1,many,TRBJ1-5,CAWSVDRGPQPQHF,TGTGCCTGGAGTGTTGACAGGGGGCCTCAGCCCCAGCATTTT
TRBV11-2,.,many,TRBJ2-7,CASSLFPPPGMRYEQYF,TGTGCCAGCAGCTTATTCCCCCCCCCGGGAATGCGCTACGAGCAGTACTTC
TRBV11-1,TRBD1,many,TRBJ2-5,CASSRQGTEQETQYF,TGTGCCAGCAGCCGACAGGGTACGGAGCAAGAGACCCAGTACTTC
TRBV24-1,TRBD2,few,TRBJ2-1,CATSDLRGDTRSSSYNEQFF,TGTGCCACCAGTGATTTACGGGGGGATACCCGATCGAGCTCCTACAATGAGCAGTTCTTC
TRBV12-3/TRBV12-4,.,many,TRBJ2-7,CASSSTSQGEDEQYF,TGTGCCAGCAGTTCTACCTCCCAGGGGGAGGACGAGCAGTACTTC
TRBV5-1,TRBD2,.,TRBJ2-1,CASSTTSVSYNEQFF,TGCGCCAGCAGCACAACTAGCGTATCCTACAATGAGCAGTTCTTC
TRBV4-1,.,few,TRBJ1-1,CASSQGGLRAEAFF,TGCGCCAGCAGCCAAGGGGGCCTCAGGGCTGAAGCTTTCTTT
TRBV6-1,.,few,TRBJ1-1,CASRPGTYYTEAFF,TGTGCCAGCAGACCCGGGACATATTACACTGAAGCTTTCTTT
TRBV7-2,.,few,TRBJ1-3,CASSLLGGGGGNTIYF,TGTGCCAGCAGCCTCCTAGGAGGGGGAGGTGGAAACACCATATATTTT
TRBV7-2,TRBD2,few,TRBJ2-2,CASKTDVYRSGSGVGELFF,TGTGCCAGCAAAACTGATGTATATAGGAGCGGGAGTGGGGTCGGGGAGCTGTTTTTT
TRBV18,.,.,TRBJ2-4,CASSPPIGYRNIQYF,TGTGCCAGCTCACCACCGATAGGATATAGAAACATTCAGTACTTC
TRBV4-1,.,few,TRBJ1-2,CASSQGPQGRMVGYGYTF,TGCGCCAGCAGCCAGGGTCCTCAGGGGAGGATGGTTGGCTATGGCTACACCTTC
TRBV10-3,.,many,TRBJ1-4,CAISESSRANEKLFF,TGTGCCATCAGTGAGTCGAGCAGGGCTAATGAAAAACTGTTTTTT
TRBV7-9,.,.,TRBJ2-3,CASSLRRGMSSTDTQYF,TGTGCCAGCAGCTTACGTCGGGGGATGTCTAGCACAGATACGCAGTATTTT
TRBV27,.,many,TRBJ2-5,CASGPRDLSTETQYF,TGTGCCAGCGGCCCTCGGGACCTCAGCACGGAGACCCAGTACTTC
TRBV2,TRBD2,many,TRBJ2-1,CASSGSDGGNEQFF,TGTGCCAGCAGTGGGTCGGACGGGGGGAATGAGCAGTTCTTC
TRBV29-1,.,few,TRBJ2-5,CSVPRGYETQYF,TGCAGCGTACCGAGAGGGTACGAGACCCAGTACTTC
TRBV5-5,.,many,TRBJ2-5,CASSPGDLLLQETQYF,TGTGCCAGCAGCCCCGGGGACTTACTACTCCAAGAGACCCAGTACTTC
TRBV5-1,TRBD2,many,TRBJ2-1,CASSPYGTSANNEQFF,TGCGCCAGCAGCCCATACGGGACTAGCGCGAACAATGAGCAGTTCTTC
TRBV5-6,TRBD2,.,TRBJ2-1,CASSGGTSGSRAYNEQFF,TGTGCCAGCAGCGGCGGGACTAGCGGGAGTAGAGCCTACAATGAGCAGTTCTTC
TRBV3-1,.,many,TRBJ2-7,CASTLREVGEQYF,TGTGCCAGCACCCTAAGGGAAGTCGGCGAGCAGTACTTC
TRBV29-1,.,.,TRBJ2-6,CSVGHAGANVLTF,TGCAGCGTTGGACACGCTGGGGCCAACGTCCTGACTTTC
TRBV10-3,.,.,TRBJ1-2,CAISESGTGAYGYTF,TGTGCCATCAGTGAGTCCGGCACGGGGGCCTATGGCTACACCTTC
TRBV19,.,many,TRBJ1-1,CASSAWGTNTEAFF,TGTGCCAGTAGTGCCTGGGGAACGAACACTGAAGCTTTCTTT
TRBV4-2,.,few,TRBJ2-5,CASSQGTQETQYF,TGTGCCAGCAGCCAAGGGACCCAAGAGACCCAGTACTTC
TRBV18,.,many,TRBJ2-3,CASSPSDGADTQYF,TGTGCCAGCTCACCATCCGACGGAGCAGATACGCAGTATTTT
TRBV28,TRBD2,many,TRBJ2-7,CASSSETSGRSYEQYF,TGTGCCAGCAGTTCGGAGACTAGCGGGAGGTCCTACGAGCAGTACTTC
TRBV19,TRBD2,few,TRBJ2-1,CASSSQGAGGHNEQFF,TGTGCCAGTAGTAGCCAAGGGGCGGGAGGGCACAATGAGCAGTTCTTC
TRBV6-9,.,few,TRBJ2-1,CASSFTGHNEQFF,TGTGCCAGCAGTTTCACAGGGCACAATGAGCAGTTCTTC
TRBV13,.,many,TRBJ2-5,CASSTQGVGWTQYF,TGTGCCAGCAGTACCCAGGGAGTTGGTTGGACCCAGTACTTC
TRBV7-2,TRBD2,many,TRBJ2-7,CASSLAVGLAGGSYEQYF,TGTGCCAGCAGCTTAGCGGTCGGACTAGCGGGAGGTTCCTACGAGCAGTACTTC
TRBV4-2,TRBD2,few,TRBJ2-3,CASSQRGAGTSGTEGTQYF,TGTGCCAGCAGCCAAAGGGGGGCCGGGACTAGCGGGACCGAGGGGACGCAGTATTTT
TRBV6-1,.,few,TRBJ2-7,CASSELGTHYEQYF,TGTGCCAGCTCCGAGTTAGGCACCCACTACGAGCAGTACTTC
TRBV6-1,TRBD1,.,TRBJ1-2,CASSTRGLYYGYTF,TGTGCCAGCAGTACCAGGGGGCTCTACTATGGCTACACCTTC
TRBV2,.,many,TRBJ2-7,CASRVALGSSYEQYF,TGTGCCAGCAGGGTAGCATTGGGCAGCTCCTACGAGCAGTACTTC
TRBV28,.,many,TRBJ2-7,CASGPYEQYF,TGTGCCAGCGGGCCCTACGAGCAGTACTTC
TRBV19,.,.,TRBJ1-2,CASSIARSYGYTF,TGTGCCAGTAGTATAGCCAGGAGCTATGGCTACACCTTC
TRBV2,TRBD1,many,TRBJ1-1,CASSVDRGGYTPEAFF,TGTGCCAGCAGTGTCGACAGGGGCGGATATACGCCTGAAGCTTTCTTT